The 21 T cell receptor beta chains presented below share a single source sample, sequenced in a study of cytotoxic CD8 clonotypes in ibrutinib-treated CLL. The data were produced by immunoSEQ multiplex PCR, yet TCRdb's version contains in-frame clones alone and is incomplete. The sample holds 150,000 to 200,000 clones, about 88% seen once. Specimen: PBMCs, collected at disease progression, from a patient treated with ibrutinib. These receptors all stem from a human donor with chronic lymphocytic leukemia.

For the CDR3, the DNA is TGTGCCAGCAGCGCCCCTTTGGGGGGGCCCACTGAAGCTTTCTTT. It is translated as CASSAPLGGPTEAFF. The chain uses TRBV9 and TRBJ1-1; TRBD1 is a possible D gene (6 bases). Germline CDR1 is SGDLS and CDR2 is YYNGEE. V was cut by 3 bases and J by 4 bases, with 16 bases left in between. The CDR3 contains 15 residues.

CDR3 amino acids: CASSLRPQSGLSYNEQFF. The CDR3 bases are TGTGCCAGCAGCTTGAGGCCCCAAAGCGGACTCTCCTACAATGAGCAGTTCTTC. This chain links TRBV11-2 with TRBJ2-1, with D possibly being TRBD2 (5 bases). Germline V gene lookup returns CDR1 SGHAT and CDR2 FQNNGV. Trimming pared 3 bases from V and 0 bases from J, leaving 18 bases between. CDR3 length: 18 amino acids.

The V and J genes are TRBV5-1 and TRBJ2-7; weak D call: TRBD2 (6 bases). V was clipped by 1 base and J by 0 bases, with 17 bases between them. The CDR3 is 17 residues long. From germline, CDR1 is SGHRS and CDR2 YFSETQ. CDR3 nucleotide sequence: TGCGCCAGCAGCTTGACTTACCGGGACTTTAGCTCCTACGAGCAGTACTTC. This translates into CASSLTYRDFSSYEQYF.

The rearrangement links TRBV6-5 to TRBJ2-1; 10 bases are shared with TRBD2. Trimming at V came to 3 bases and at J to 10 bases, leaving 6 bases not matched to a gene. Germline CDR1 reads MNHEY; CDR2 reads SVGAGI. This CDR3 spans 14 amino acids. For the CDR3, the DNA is TGTGCCAGCAGTTATCTAGCGGGAGTGAAGGAGCAGTTCTTC. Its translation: CASSYLAGVKEQFF.

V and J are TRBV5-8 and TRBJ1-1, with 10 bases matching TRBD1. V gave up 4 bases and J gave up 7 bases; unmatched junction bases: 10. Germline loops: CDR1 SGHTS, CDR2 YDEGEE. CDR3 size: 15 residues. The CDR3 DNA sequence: TGTGCCAGCAGCACTCTCCGGGACAGGGGAAATGAAGCTTTCTTT. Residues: CASSTLRDRGNEAFF.

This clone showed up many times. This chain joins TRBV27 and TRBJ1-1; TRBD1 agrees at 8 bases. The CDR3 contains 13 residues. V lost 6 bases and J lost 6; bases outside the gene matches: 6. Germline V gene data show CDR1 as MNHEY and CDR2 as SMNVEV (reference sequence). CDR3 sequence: CASRTGDVSEAFF. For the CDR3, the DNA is TGTGCCAGCAGGACAGGGGATGTCTCTGAAGCTTTCTTT.

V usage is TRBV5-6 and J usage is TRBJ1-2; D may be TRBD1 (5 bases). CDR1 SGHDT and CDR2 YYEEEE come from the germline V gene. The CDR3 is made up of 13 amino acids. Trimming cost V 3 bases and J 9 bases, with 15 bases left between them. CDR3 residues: CASSYDIRVRYTF. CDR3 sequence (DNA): TGTGCCAGCAGCTACGACATCAGGGTCCGCTACACCTTC.

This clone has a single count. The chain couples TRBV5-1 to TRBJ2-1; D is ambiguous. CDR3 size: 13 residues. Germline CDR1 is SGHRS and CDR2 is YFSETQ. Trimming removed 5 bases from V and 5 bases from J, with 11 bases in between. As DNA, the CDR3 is TGCGCCAGCAGTTTGAGTCCCCACAATGAGCAGTTCTTC. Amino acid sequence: CASSLSPHNEQFF.

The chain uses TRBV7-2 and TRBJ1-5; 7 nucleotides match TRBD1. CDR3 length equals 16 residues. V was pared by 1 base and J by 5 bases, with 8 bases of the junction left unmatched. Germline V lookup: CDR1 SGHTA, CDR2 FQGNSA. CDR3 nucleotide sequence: TGTGCCAGCAGCTTAGTTGGGACAGAGGACTATCAGCCCCAGCATTTT. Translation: CASSLVGTEDYQPQHF. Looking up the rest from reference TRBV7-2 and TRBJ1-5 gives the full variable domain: GAGVSQSPSNKVTEKGKDVELRCDPISGHTALYWYRQSLGQGLEFLIYFQGNSAPDKSGLPSDRFSAERTGGSVSTLTIQRTQQEDSAVYLCASSLVGTEDYQPQHFGDGTRLSIL.

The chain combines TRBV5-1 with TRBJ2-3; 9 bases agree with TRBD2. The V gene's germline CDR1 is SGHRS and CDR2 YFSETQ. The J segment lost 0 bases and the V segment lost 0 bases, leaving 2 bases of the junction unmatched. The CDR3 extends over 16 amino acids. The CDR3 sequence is CASSLGTSGSTDTQYF. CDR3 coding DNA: TGCGCCAGCAGCTTGGGTACTAGCGGGAGCACAGATACGCAGTATTTT.

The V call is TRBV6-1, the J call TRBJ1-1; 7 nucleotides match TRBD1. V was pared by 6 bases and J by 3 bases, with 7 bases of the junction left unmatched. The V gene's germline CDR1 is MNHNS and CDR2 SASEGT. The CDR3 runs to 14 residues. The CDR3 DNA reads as TGTGCCAGCAGCCCCGACAGGGTAGACACTGAAGCTTTCTTT. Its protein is CASSPDRVDTEAFF.

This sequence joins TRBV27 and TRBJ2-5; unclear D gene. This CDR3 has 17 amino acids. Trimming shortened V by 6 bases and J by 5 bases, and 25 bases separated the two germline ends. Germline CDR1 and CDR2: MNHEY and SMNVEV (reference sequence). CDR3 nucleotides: TGTGCCAGCAGAAGAACGTCGTCCAAGGTCGGGTGGGAGACCCAGTACTTC. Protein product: CASRRTSSKVGWETQYF.

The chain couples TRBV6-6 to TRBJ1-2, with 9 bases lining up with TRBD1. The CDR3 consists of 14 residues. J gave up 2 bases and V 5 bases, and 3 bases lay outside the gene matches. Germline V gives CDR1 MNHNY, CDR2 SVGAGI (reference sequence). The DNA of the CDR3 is TGTGCCAGCAGTCAGACAGGGGGGAACTATGGCTACACCTTC. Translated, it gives CASSQTGGNYGYTF.

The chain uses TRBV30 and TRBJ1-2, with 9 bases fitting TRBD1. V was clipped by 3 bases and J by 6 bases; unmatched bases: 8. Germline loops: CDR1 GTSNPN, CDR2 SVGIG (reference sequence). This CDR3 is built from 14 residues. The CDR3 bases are TGTGCCTGGAGACCAACAACAGGGGGCGATGGCTACACCTTC. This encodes CAWRPTTGGDGYTF.

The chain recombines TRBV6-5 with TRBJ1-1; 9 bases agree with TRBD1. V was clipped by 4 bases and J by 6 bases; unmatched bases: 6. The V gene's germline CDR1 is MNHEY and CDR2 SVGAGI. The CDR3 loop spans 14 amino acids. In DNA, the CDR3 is TGTGCCAGCAGTTGGGACAGGGCGAGTTCTGAAGCTTTCTTT. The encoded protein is CASSWDRASSEAFF.

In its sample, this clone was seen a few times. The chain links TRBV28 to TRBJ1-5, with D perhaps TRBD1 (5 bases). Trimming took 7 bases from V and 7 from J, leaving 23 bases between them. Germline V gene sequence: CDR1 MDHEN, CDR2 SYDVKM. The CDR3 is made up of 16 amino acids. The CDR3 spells CASTPPSWGVKQPQHF. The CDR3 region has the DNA TGTGCCAGCACTCCCCCGAGTTGGGGGGTCAAGCAGCCCCAGCATTTT.

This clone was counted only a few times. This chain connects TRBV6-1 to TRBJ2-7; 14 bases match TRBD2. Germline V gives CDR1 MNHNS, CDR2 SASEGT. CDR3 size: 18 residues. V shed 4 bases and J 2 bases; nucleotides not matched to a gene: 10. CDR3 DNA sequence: TGTGCCAGCAGTGGGCCCGGACTAGCGGGAGGCTCCACCTACGAGCAGTACTTC. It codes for CASSGPGLAGGSTYEQYF.

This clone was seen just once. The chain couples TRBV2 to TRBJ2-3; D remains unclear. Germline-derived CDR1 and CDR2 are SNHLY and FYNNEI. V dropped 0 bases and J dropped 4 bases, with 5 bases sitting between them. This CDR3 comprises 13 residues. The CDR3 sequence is CASSEAVPDTQYF. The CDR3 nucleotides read TGTGCCAGCAGTGAAGCGGTCCCAGATACGCAGTATTTT.

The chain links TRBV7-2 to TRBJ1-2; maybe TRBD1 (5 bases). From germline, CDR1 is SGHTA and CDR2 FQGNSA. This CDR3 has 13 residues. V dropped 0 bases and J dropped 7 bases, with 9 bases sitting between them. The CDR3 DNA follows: TGTGCCAGCAGCTTAGCAGGGGACTCTGGCTACACCTTC. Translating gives CASSLAGDSGYTF.

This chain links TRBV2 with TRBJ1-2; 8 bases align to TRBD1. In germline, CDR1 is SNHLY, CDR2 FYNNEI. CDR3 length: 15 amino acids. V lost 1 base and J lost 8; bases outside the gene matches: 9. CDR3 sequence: CASSEESQGAGGYTF. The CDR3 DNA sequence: TGTGCCAGCAGTGAAGAGTCGCAGGGGGCGGGAGGCTACACCTTC.

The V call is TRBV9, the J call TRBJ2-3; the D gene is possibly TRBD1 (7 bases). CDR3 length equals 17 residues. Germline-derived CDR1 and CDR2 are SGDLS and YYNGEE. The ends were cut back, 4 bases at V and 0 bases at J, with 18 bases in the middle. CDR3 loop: CASSPPPQGTSTDTQYF. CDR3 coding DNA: TGTGCCAGCAGCCCCCCTCCACAGGGGACTAGCACAGATACGCAGTATTTT.